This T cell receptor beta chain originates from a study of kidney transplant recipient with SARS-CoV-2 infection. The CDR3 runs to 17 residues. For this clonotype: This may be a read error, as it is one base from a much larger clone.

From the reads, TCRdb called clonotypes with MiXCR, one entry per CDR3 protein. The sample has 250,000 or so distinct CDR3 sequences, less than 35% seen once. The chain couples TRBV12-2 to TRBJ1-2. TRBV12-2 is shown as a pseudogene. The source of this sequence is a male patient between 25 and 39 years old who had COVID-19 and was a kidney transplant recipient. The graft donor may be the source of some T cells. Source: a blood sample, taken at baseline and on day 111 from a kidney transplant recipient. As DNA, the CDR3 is TGTGCAAGTCGCTATGTTTGGAATCCACGAAAGACCTATGGCTACACCTTC. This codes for CASRYVWNPRKTYGYTF.